This TCR beta chain derives from a study of cytomegalovirus exposure and HLA in healthy donors. Overall study: Prior work identified around 100 million unique TCR beta sequences in around 170 million T cells. General study points: Later analysis identified around 15,000 TCR beta sequences associated with HLA alleles, using a false discovery rate threshold of 0.05.

Amplification used 60 Vbeta primers and 13 Jbeta primers. Measured with immunoSEQ multiplex PCR; TCRdb has only the in-frame clones, and not every one. The repertoire holds roughly 200,000 clones, nearly 80% seen once, with about 3.1% in the top ten. This clone has a handful of counts. What it binds is not known. The sequenced material came from PBMCs. The sequence came from a female donor in good health and CMV-seronegative.

In DNA form, the CDR3 reads TGTGCCAGCAGTGCCGGTTTTTACCCTCGGAACACTGAAGCTTTCTTT. Translated: CASSAGFYPRNTEAFF. V is TRBV2 and J is TRBJ1-1, with D unresolved. Germline loops: CDR1 SNHLY, CDR2 FYNNEI. The CDR3 consists of 16 residues. Trimming removed 4 bases at V and 1 base at J, with 16 bases between.